The 23 T cell receptor beta chains below come from one sample, sequenced in a study of cytomegalovirus exposure and HLA in healthy donors. Primers included in the PCR were 60 Vbeta and 13 Jbeta primers. Measured with immunoSEQ multiplex PCR; TCRdb has only the in-frame clones, and not every one. In all, the sample yields around 120,000 clones. Sample: PBMCs. The source is a man between 18 and 29 years old in good health and CMV-seronegative.

The gene calls are TRBV6-6 and TRBJ2-5; 10 nucleotides agree with TRBD2. The end of the DNA aligns better with TRBJ2-7, so the J call may be wrong. The CDR3 runs to 15 residues. Germline CDR1 and CDR2: MNHNY and SVGAGI (reference sequence). CDR3 bases: TGTGCCAGCAGTTCGACTAGCGGGCTGTCCTACGAGCAGTACTTC. Translation gives CASSSTSGLSYEQYF.

The chain couples TRBV5-6 to TRBJ2-7, with TRBD1 matching over 9 bases. Germline V gives CDR1 SGHDT, CDR2 YYEEEE. This CDR3 is 16 amino acids long. With V trimmed by 1 base and J by 4 bases, 9 bases remained unmatched. CDR3 residues: CASSLRGGQGGYEQYF. DNA for the CDR3: TGTGCCAGCAGCTTGAGAGGGGGACAGGGCGGTTACGAGCAGTACTTC.

The rearrangement joins TRBV30 to TRBJ1-1; TRBD1 aligns across 11 bases. Unmatched junction bases numbered 6, after V lost 5 bases and J lost 4 bases. Germline V CDR1 and CDR2: GTSNPN, SVGIG (reference sequence). The CDR3 consists of 14 residues. CDR3 nucleotides: TGTGCCTGGGCGGGACAGGGGGGTCGCACTGAAGCTTTCTTT. Translation gives CAWAGQGGRTEAFF.

The gene calls are TRBV7-2 and TRBJ1-2; TRBD1 aligns across 8 bases. The junction had 7 bases not matched to a gene; V was cut back by 6 bases and J by 4 bases. CDR1 is SGHTA, CDR2 FQGNSA, per germline. This CDR3 is built from 14 residues. The CDR3 DNA sequence: TGTGCCAGCAGTTCAATGGACAGGGCCTATGGCTACACCTTC. Its translation: CASSSMDRAYGYTF.

J is TRBJ2-7 and V is TRBV2; 13 bases agree with TRBD2. V lost 6 bases and J lost 5; bases outside the gene matches: 4. The CDR3 has 14 amino acids. CDR1 is SNHLY and CDR2 is FYNNEI in the germline V gene. CDR3 bases: TGTGCCAGCAGACCACTAGCGGGAGGGGACGAGCAGTACTTC. Translation: CASRPLAGGDEQYF. The full variable domain, its missing parts supplied by reference TRBV2 and TRBJ2-7, is EPEVTQTPSHQVTQMGQEVILRCVPISNHLYFYWYRQILGQKVEFLVSFYNNEISEKSEIFDDQFSVERPDGSNFTLKIRSTKLEDSAMYFCASRPLAGGDEQYFGPGTRLTVT.

The chain employs TRBV7-9 and TRBJ2-2, with a possible D match to TRBD2 (5 bases). The CDR3 has 14 residues. Per germline, CDR1 SEHNR and CDR2 FQNEAQ (reference sequence). Trimming pared 8 bases from V and 3 bases from J, leaving 13 bases between. As DNA, the CDR3 is TGTGCCAGCCCGGGGAGAATCGACACCGGGGAGCTGTTTTTT. This gives the protein CASPGRIDTGELFF.

The gene calls are TRBV6-1 and TRBJ1-5; no firm D call. The germline V and J ends were trimmed by 6 bases and 4 bases, with 7 bases remaining between them. CDR1 and CDR2 from the germline V gene are MNHNS and SASEGT. The CDR3 sequence is 12 residues long. The CDR3 coding sequence is TGTGCCAGCAGCTGGCCGAATCAGCCCCAGCATTTT. Translation: CASSWPNQPQHF.

The chain carries TRBV18 and TRBJ2-7, with 9 bases identical to TRBD1. The CDR3 is 16 amino acids. With 2 bases clipped from V and 2 bases from J, the junction kept 7 bases outside the gene matches. The V gene's germline CDR1 is KGHSH and CDR2 LQKENI. The CDR3 loop is CASSPNTRDRAYEQYF. The CDR3 DNA reads as TGTGCCAGCTCACCAAACACCCGGGACAGGGCCTACGAGCAGTACTTC.

The chain joins TRBV2 to TRBJ2-2; 7 positions match TRBD1. In germline, CDR1 is SNHLY, CDR2 FYNNEI. The CDR3 runs to 15 residues. The trim removed 9 bases at V and 5 bases at J, leaving 12 bases unmatched. The CDR3 reads CARKPTGQRTGELFF. The CDR3 region has the DNA TGTGCCAGAAAGCCAACGGGACAGAGAACCGGGGAGCTGTTTTTT.

V is TRBV27 and J is TRBJ1-1, with no clear D. Germline-derived CDR1 and CDR2 are MNHEY and SMNVEV (reference sequence). The CDR3 runs 11 residues. V was pared by 6 bases and J by 3 bases, with 5 bases between. For the CDR3, the DNA is TGTGCCAGCAGGGCCTACACTGAAGCTTTCTTT. Protein: CASRAYTEAFF.

CDR3 bases: TGTGCCAGCCGCCGAGGGACCGGGGAGCTGTTTTTT. This encodes CASRRGTGELFF. The chain employs TRBV27 and TRBJ2-2; D perhaps matches TRBD2 (5 bases). With 8 bases removed from V and 5 bases from J, the gap between germline ends came to 9 bases. Germline lookup yields CDR1 MNHEY and CDR2 SMNVEV (reference sequence). This CDR3 contains 12 residues.

CDR3: CASSQWGRGHTSNQPQHF. The CDR3 DNA is TGTGCCAGCAGCCAATGGGGCAGGGGCCATACTAGCAATCAGCCCCAGCATTTT. The genes are TRBV16 and TRBJ1-5, with D possibly matching TRBD1 (6 bases). Trimming left V 1 base short and J 0 bases short, with 16 bases between. The CDR3 totals 18 residues. CDR1 is KGHSY and CDR2 is FQNENV in the germline V gene.

The chain recombines TRBV6-1 with TRBJ1-2; D is perhaps TRBD1 (6 bases). Trimming left V 1 base short and J 4 bases short, with 7 bases between. The CDR3 totals 13 residues. Germline V gene data show CDR1 as MNHNS and CDR2 as SASEGT. CDR3 DNA sequence: TGTGCCAGCAGTGAAGGAGGGGGCTATGGCTACACCTTC. Translated: CASSEGGGYGYTF.

The rearrangement uses TRBV5-1 and TRBJ2-7; a possible D gene is TRBD1 (5 bases). The V end was cut by 1 base, the J end by 9 bases, with 17 bases between. Germline V gene lookup returns CDR1 SGHRS and CDR2 YFSETQ. This CDR3 has 14 amino acids. CDR3 sequence (DNA): TGCGCCAGCAGCTTGATAGACAGTCGTGAAGGGCAGTACTTC. This encodes CASSLIDSREGQYF.

The V and J genes are TRBV6-1 and TRBJ1-6; possibly TRBD1 for D (6 bases). V was pared by 7 bases and J by 7 bases, with 17 bases between. CDR3 length: 15 amino acids. Germline V gives CDR1 MNHNS, CDR2 SASEGT. CDR3 coding DNA: TGTGCCAGCACCCAGGACAGTTTTGGGAATTCACCCCTCCACTTT. Protein product: CASTQDSFGNSPLHF.

This chain links TRBV5-8 with TRBJ2-2; TRBD2 agrees at 7 bases. Germline V gene sequence: CDR1 SGHTS, CDR2 YDEGEE. Germline trimming cut 0 bases from V and 7 bases from J; bases unmatched to any gene: 3. The CDR3 runs to 14 residues. CDR3 in DNA: TGTGCCAGCAGCTTGGTCACGGGAGGCGGGGAGCTGTTTTTT. It specifies CASSLVTGGGELFF.

The rearrangement links TRBV10-3 to TRBJ2-2; 7 bases are a match to TRBD1. The germline CDR1 and CDR2 sequences are ENHRY and SYGVKD. V shed 8 bases and J 2 bases; nucleotides not matched to a gene: 8. The CDR3 length is 15 residues. The CDR3 spells CAIYIRGRNTGELFF. CDR3 nucleotide sequence: TGTGCCATCTATATCAGGGGGAGAAACACCGGGGAGCTGTTTTTT.

The V gene is TRBV19, the J gene TRBJ2-7, with 9 bases that match TRBD1. The germline CDR1 and CDR2 sequences are LNHDA and SQIVND (reference sequence). The junction had 9 bases not matched to a gene; V was cut back by 4 bases and J by 2 bases. The CDR3 contains 16 residues. CDR3 protein: CASSRNRGLSTYEQYF. The CDR3 DNA sequence: TGTGCCAGTAGTAGAAACAGGGGGCTTTCGACCTACGAGCAGTACTTC.

In DNA form, the CDR3 reads TGTGCCAGCAGCTTGTATCGGACAGAAACCTACGAGCAGTACTTC. Protein product: CASSLYRTETYEQYF. The chain uses TRBV7-2 and TRBJ2-5, with D perhaps matching TRBD1 (6 bases). The assigned J gene may be wrong: the sequence end matches TRBJ2-7 better. Germline assignment: CDR1 SGHTA and CDR2 FQGNSA. The CDR3 runs 15 residues.

The CDR3 is CASSLVGTGQETQYF. As DNA, the CDR3 is TGTGCCAGCAGCTTAGTTGGTACAGGGCAAGAGACCCAGTACTTC. This chain links TRBV11-2 with TRBJ2-5; tentative D call: TRBD1 (6 bases). Trimming removed 1 base from V and 2 bases from J, with 11 bases in between. CDR3 length equals 15 residues. From germline, CDR1 is SGHAT and CDR2 FQNNGV.

V gene TRBV18 combines with J gene TRBJ1-1, with 8 bases lining up with TRBD1. V lost 6 bases and J lost 4; bases outside the gene matches: 13. CDR3 length: 16 amino acids. Germline assignment: CDR1 KGHSH and CDR2 LQKENI. CDR3 in DNA: TGTGCCAGCTCCCAGACAGGGGACACGAGGAGCACTGAAGCTTTCTTT. Translating gives CASSQTGDTRSTEAFF.

The rearrangement joins TRBV27 to TRBJ2-7; 10 positions match TRBD2. This CDR3 spans 14 amino acids. Germline-derived CDR1 and CDR2 are MNHEY and SMNVEV (reference sequence). Trimming removed 4 bases from V and 0 bases from J; junction bases left unmatched: 0. CDR3 nucleotide sequence: TGTGCCAGCAGTTGGACTAGCGGCTCCTACGAGCAGTACTTC. Protein: CASSWTSGSYEQYF.

The chain is built from TRBV27 and TRBJ2-1; the match to TRBD2 covers 10 bases. The CDR3 sequence is 16 residues long. CDR1 is MNHEY, CDR2 SMNVEV, per germline (reference sequence). The J segment lost 6 bases and the V segment lost 2 bases, leaving 7 bases of the junction unmatched. The CDR3 reads CASSLIGLADFNEQFF. CDR3 nucleotides: TGTGCCAGCAGTTTAATCGGACTAGCGGATTTCAATGAGCAGTTCTTC.